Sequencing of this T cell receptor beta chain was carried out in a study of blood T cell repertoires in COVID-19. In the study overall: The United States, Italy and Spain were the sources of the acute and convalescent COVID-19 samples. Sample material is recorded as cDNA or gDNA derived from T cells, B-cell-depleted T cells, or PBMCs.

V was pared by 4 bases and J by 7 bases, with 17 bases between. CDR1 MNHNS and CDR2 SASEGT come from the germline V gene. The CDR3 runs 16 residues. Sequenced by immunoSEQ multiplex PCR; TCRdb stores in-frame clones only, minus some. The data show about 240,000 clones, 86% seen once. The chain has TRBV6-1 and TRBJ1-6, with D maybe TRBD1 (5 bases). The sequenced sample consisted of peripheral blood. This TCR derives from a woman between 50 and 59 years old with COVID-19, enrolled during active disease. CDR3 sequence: CASSGGFWRNNSPLHF. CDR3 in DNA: TGTGCCAGCAGTGGGGGCTTTTGGCGGAACAATTCACCCCTCCACTTT.